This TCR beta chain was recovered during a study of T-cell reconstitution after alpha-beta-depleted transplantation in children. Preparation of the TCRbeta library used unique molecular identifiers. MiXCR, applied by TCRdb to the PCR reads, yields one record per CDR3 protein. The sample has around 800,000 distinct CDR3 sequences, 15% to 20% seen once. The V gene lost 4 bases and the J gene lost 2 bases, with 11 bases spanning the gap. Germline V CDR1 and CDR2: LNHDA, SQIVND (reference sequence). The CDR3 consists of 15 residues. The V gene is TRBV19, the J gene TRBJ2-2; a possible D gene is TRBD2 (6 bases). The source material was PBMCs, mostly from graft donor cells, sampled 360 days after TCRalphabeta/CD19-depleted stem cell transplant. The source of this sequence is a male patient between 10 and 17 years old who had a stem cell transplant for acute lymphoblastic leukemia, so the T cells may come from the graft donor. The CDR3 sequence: CASSRTGRNTGELFF. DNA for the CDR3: TGTGCCAGTAGTAGGACCGGGAGAAACACCGGGGAGCTGTTTTTT.